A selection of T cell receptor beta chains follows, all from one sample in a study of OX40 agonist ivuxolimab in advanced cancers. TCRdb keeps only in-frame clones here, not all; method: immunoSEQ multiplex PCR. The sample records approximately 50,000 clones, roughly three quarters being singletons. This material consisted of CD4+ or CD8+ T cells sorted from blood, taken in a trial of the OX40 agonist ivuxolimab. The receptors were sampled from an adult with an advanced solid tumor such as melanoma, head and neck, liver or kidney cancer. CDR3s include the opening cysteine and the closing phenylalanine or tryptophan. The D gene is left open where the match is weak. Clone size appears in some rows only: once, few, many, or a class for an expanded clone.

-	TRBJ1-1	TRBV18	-	TGTGCCAGCTCAAGCCAAGCGAACACTGAAGCTTTCTTT	CASSSQANTEAFF
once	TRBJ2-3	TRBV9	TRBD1	TGTGCCAGCAGCGCCGTGACAGGGGGGACCACAGATACGCAGTATTTT	CASSAVTGGTTDTQYF
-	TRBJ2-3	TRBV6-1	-	TGTGCCAGCAGTGACCACAGGTACGACACAGATACGCAGTATTTT	CASSDHRYDTDTQYF
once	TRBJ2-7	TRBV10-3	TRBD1	TGTGCCATCAGCAAGGGACAGGGGCCCGAAGGGCAGTACTTC	CAISKGQGPEGQYF
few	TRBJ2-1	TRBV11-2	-	TGTGCCAGCAGCTTAGGGGCAGGGAACTACAATGAGCAGTTCTTC	CASSLGAGNYNEQFF
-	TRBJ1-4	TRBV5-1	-	TGCGCCAGCAGCCAGGGGACCGGAGTTAATGAAAAACTGTTTTTT	CASSQGTGVNEKLFF
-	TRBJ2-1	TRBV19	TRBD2	TGTGCCAGTAGTGTTACTAGCGGGAGATTGAATGAGCAGTTCTTC	CASSVTSGRLNEQFF
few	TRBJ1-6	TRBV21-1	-	TGTGCCAGCAGCAAAGATACCAGGGAGAGAGATTCACCCCTCCACTTT	CASSKDTRERDSPLHF
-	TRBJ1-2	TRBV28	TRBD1	TGTGCCAGCAGGAAGGGGGCCACCACCTATGGCTACACCTTC	CASRKGATTYGYTF
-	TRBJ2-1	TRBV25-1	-	TGTGCCAGCAGTGGGGCCCTCCGCAATGAGCAGTTCTTC	CASSGALRNEQFF
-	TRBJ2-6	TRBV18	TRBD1	TGTGCCAGCTCACCAGACAGGGGGCGTACCTCTGGGGCCAACGTCCTGACTTTC	CASSPDRGRTSGANVLTF
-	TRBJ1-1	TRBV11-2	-	TGTGCCAGCAGTCGAGACGGGGTAGGAGCTGAAGCTTTCTTT	CASSRDGVGAEAFF
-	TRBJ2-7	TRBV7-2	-	TGTGCCAGCAGCTCTACTCCTTTGGGGGGGCTTAACAAGCAGTACTTC	CASSSTPLGGLNKQYF
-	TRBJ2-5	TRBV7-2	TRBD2	TGTGCCAGCAGTTCTAGCGGGGCGTACCAAGAGACCCAGTACTTC	CASSSSGAYQETQYF
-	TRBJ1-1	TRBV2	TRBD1	TGTGCCAGGCAGGGGGACGACGGCACTGAAGCTTTCTTT	CARQGDDGTEAFF
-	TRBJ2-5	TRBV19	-	TGTGCCAGTAGCGAAGATCCTGAAGAGACCCAGTACTTC	CASSEDPEETQYF
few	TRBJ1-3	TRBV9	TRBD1	TGTGCCAGCAGCGAGGGACAGGGCCCTGGAAACACCATATATTTT	CASSEGQGPGNTIYF
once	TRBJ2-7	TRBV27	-	TGTGCCAGCAGGCACAGGGATTCCTACGAGCAGTACTTC	CASRHRDSYEQYF
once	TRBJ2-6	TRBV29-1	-	TGCAGCGTTGATGCCAGCTCTGGGGCCAACGTCCTGACTTTC	CSVDASSGANVLTF
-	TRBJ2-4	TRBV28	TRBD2	TGTGCCAGCAGTTTAGGGACTAGCGGGCTACTAGCCAAAAACATTCAGTACTTC	CASSLGTSGLLAKNIQYF
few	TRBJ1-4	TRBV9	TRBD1	TGTGCCAGCAGCGCTTACAGGGGGCGCGATGAAAAACTGTTTTTT	CASSAYRGRDEKLFF
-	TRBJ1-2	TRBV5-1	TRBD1	TGCGCCAGCAGCATACAGGGGGAGGGTGGCTACACCTTC	CASSIQGEGGYTF
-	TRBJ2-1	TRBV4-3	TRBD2	TGCGCCAGCAGCCATACTAGCGGGGGGGCCAATGAGCAGTTCTTC	CASSHTSGGANEQFF
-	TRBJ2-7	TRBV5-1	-	TGCGCCAGCAGCTTGGTCGAGACTGGCTCCTACGAGCAGTACTTC	CASSLVETGSYEQYF
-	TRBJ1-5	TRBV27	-	TGTGCCAGCAGTTTCCGGGACAGCAATCAGCCCCAGCATTTT	CASSFRDSNQPQHF
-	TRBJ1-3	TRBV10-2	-	TGCGCCAGCAGTGAGTACAGGGTACCTGGAAACACCATATATTTT	CASSEYRVPGNTIYF
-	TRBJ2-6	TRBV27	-	TGTGCCAGCAGTTTATTAGGGTCTGGGGCCAACGTCCTGACTTTC	CASSLLGSGANVLTF
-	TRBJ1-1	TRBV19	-	TGTGCCAGTAGTATTAGGGGGGACCGAGCTTTCTTT	CASSIRGDRAFF
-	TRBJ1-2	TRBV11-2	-	TGCGCCAGCAGCCGCTTCTCCCAGAACCGAAAGACCTATGGCTACACCTTC	CASSRFSQNRKTYGYTF
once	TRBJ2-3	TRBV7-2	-	TGTGCCAGCAGCTTAGGGACCTCAGATACGCAGTATTTT	CASSLGTSDTQYF
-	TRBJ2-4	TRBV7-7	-	TGTGCCAGCAGCTCGGGTCAGAGACCCACTCACATAGCCAAAAACATTCAGTACTTC	CASSSGQRPTHIAKNIQYF
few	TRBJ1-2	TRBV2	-	TGTGCCAGCAGTGCTTTAGCGGGGGGGCGGAGTAGGGGCTACACCTTC	CASSALAGGRSRGYTF
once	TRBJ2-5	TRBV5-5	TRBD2	TGTGCCAGCAGCTTCGCGGGGGGGCGGCGGGAGACCCAGTACTTC	CASSFAGGRRETQYF
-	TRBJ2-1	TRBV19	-	TGTGCCAGTAGTATAGGTCAGGGACGGCATGAGCAGTTCTTC	CASSIGQGRHEQFF
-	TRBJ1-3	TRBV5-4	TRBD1	TGTGCCAGCAGCTACCGGGACAGAGCCTCTGGAAACACCATATATTTT	CASSYRDRASGNTIYF
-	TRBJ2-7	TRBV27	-	TGTGCCAGCAAAAATGCCCCGGACAGTTACGAGCAGTACTTC	CASKNAPDSYEQYF
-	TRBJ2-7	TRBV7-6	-	TGTGCCAGCAGCTTAGTGCCCAGGTCCTACGAGCAGTACTTC	CASSLVPRSYEQYF
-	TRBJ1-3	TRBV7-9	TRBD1	TGTGCCAGCAGCTCCAACAGGGGTGGAAACACCATATATTTT	CASSSNRGGNTIYF
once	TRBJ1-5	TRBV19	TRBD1	TGTGCCAGTAGTCGGGGACAGGGGGCGCGGAACAATCAGCCCCAGCATTTT	CASSRGQGARNNQPQHF
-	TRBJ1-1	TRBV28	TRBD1	TGTGCCCTATTCGACAGGGGAGGGCTGAACACTGAAGCTTTCTTT	CALFDRGGLNTEAFF
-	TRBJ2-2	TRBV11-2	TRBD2	TGTGCCAGCAGTTACTCCTCGGGAGGGGTAATTTCCGGGGAGCTGTTTTTT	CASSYSSGGVISGELFF
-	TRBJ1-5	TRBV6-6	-	TGTGCCAGCACCCAGGGAAACAATCAGCCCCAGCATTTT	CASTQGNNQPQHF
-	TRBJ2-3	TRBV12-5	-	TGTGCTAGTGTGGAGCTAGAGACCGTACGGGTGTATTTT	CASVELETVRVYF
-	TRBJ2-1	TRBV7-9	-	TGTGCCAGCAGCTTAGTGGGAGGACGGAGCTCCTACAATGAGCAGTTCTTC	CASSLVGGRSSYNEQFF
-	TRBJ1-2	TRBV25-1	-	TGTGCCAGCAGTGAAATGGGGGGCTACACCTTC	CASSEMGGYTF
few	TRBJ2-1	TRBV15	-	TGTGCCACCAGCAATAATCGGAGGTACAATGAGCAGTTCTTC	CATSNNRRYNEQFF
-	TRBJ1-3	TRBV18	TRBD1	TGTGCCAGCTCACGACCGGGACAGGGTTTTGGAAACACCATATATTTT	CASSRPGQGFGNTIYF
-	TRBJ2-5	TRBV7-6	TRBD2	TGTGCCAGCAGCTCAAGCGGGAGGGCCTCAGAGACCCAGTACTTC	CASSSSGRASETQYF
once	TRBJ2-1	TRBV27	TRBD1	TGTGCCAGCAGTTTTTACCAGGCCTGGACCAGGACAGGGACTAATGAGCAGTTCTTC	CASSFYQAWTRTGTNEQFF
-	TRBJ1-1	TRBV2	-	TGTGCCAGCACCTTGATGGGGGGTCTGACTGAAGCTTTCTTT	CASTLMGGLTEAFF
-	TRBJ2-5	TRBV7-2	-	TGTGCCAGCAGCTTAGGGGGCCTTTACCAAGAGACCCAGTACTTC	CASSLGGLYQETQYF
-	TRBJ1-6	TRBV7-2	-	TGTGCCAGCAGCTTAGGCCGGGACGTAAATTCACCCCTCCACTTT	CASSLGRDVNSPLHF
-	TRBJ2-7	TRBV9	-	TGTGCCAGCAGCGTAGACCCAGGCCCTTACGAGCAGTACTTC	CASSVDPGPYEQYF
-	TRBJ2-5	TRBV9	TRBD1	TGTGCCAGCAGCGTAGTGGGACAGTGGCAAGAGACCCAGTACTTC	CASSVVGQWQETQYF
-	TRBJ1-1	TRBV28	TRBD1	TGTGCCAGCAGTTTATTAGTCGGGGACAGGGGAGCTTTCTTT	CASSLLVGDRGAFF
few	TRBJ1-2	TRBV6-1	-	TGTGCCAGCAGTGAAGGTGAGGGCAGGGCTAACTATGGCTACACCTTC	CASSEGEGRANYGYTF
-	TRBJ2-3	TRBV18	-	TGTGCCAGCTCACCACCGTATTCCCCCGAGAATTTT	CASSPPYSPENF
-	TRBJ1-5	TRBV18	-	TGTGCCAGCTCTCCCGACAGAAAGGGCAATCAGCCCCAGCATTTT	CASSPDRKGNQPQHF
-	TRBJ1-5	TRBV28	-	TGTGCCAGCAGTCCCTCGACTCGGGGGGGCAATCGGCCCCAGCATTTT	CASSPSTRGGNRPQHF
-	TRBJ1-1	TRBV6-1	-	TGTGCCAGCAGTACAGACAGTCGTGGGGCTTTCTTT	CASSTDSRGAFF